These 12 T cell receptor beta chains came from one sample sequenced in a study of shared clonotypes between healthy human individuals. Measured with immunoSEQ multiplex PCR; TCRdb has only the in-frame clones, and not every one. The table lists roughly 720,000 clones, roughly 87% of them singletons. Sequencing input: memory CD8+ T cells from PBMCs. Documented subset: CD45RO+ cells pooled with CCR7-negative TemRA cells. The receptors here all came from a man between 18 and 29 years old in good health. Some clones in this sample may be carry-over from other donors' samples.

This chain connects TRBV9 to TRBJ2-7; 10 nucleotides agree with TRBD1. Germline V gene lookup returns CDR1 SGDLS and CDR2 YYNGEE. The V and J ends lost 4 bases and 4 bases, in that order; junction bases with no gene match: 5. This CDR3 has 14 residues. CDR3 bases: TGTGCCAGCAGCTCCCGGGACAGGGGATACGAGCAGTACTTC. This codes for CASSSRDRGYEQYF.

Notes on this clone: The sample holds other DNA sequences that translate to the same CDR3. The chain has TRBV9 and TRBJ1-3; D uncertain. CDR1 is SGDLS, CDR2 YYNGEE, per germline. This CDR3 has 15 amino acids. V shed 0 bases and J shed 4 bases, with 11 bases lying between them. The CDR3 loop is CASSVDRVAGNTIYF. CDR3 DNA sequence: TGTGCCAGCAGCGTAGATAGGGTTGCAGGAAACACCATATATTTT.

The chain joins TRBV7-8 to TRBJ1-2; D possibly corresponds to TRBD1 (5 bases). The ends were cut back, 5 bases at V and 4 bases at J, with 14 bases in the middle. Germline V CDR1 and CDR2: SGHVS, FQNEAQ. The CDR3 runs to 14 residues. The CDR3 DNA is TGTGCCAGCAGCGACAGACTAAATTCCTATGGCTACACCTTC. Translating gives CASSDRLNSYGYTF.

CDR3 sequence (DNA): TGTGCCAGCATCCTCGGGACAGGCACCGGGGAGCTGTTTTTT. Its protein product is CASILGTGTGELFF. This sequence joins TRBV28 and TRBJ2-2, with 8 bases aligning to TRBD1. CDR1 MDHEN and CDR2 SYDVKM come from the germline V gene. J was trimmed by 4 bases and V by 7 bases; bases with no gene match: 5. The CDR3 contains 14 residues.

This clone appeared once. The genes are TRBV19 and TRBJ2-7; 9 bases map to TRBD1. The germline V gene has CDR1 LNHDA and CDR2 SQIVND (reference sequence). Trimming took 6 bases from V and 0 from J; bases not matched to a gene: 3. This CDR3 is 14 amino acids long. CDR3 in amino acids: CASRGTGNSYEQYF. The DNA for the CDR3 is TGTGCCAGTAGAGGGACAGGGAACTCCTACGAGCAGTACTTC.

The V and J genes are TRBV27 and TRBJ1-1; a weak D match, TRBD1 (5 bases). The CDR3 is made up of 12 amino acids. The ends were cut back, 7 bases at V and 4 bases at J, with 10 bases in the middle. From germline, CDR1 is MNHEY and CDR2 SMNVEV (reference sequence). The CDR3 is CASTSRATEAFF. CDR3 bases: TGTGCCAGCACTAGCAGGGCCACTGAAGCTTTCTTT.

The chain uses TRBV13 and TRBJ2-7, with 12 bases fitting TRBD2. The CDR3 has 14 amino acids. V trimming: 5 bases; J trimming: 3 bases; junction bases outside the gene matches: 2. Germline V CDR1 and CDR2: PRHDT, FYEKMQ (reference sequence). The DNA of the CDR3 is TGTGCCAGCAGCCCTAGCGGGAGGGACTACGAGCAGTACTTC. Translation: CASSPSGRDYEQYF.

V is TRBV4-1 and J is TRBJ1-5, with a possible D match to TRBD1 (6 bases). Trimming pared 0 bases from V and 7 bases from J, leaving 13 bases between. The CDR3 is made up of 15 amino acids. Germline V CDR1 and CDR2: MGHRA, YSYEKL. The CDR3 sequence: CASSQDGIRGQPQHF. The CDR3 region has the DNA TGCGCCAGCAGCCAAGACGGAATTAGGGGGCAGCCCCAGCATTTT.

This clone is a singleton in its sample. V is TRBV7-9 and J is TRBJ2-1, with TRBD1 matching over 9 bases. Germline assignment: CDR1 SEHNR and CDR2 FQNEAQ (reference sequence). V lost 5 bases to trimming and J lost 3 bases; unmatched junction nucleotides: 11. The CDR3 runs to 17 residues. The CDR3: CASSQIRDRDNYNEQFF. The CDR3 DNA reads as TGTGCCAGCAGCCAAATCCGGGACAGGGATAACTACAATGAGCAGTTCTTC.

This clone has just one count. The chain couples TRBV7-7 to TRBJ2-7; TRBD2 might be the D (5 bases). The CDR3 spans 15 residues. The germline V gene has CDR1 SSHAT and CDR2 FNYEAQ (reference sequence). Trimming took 4 bases from V and 4 from J, leaving 17 bases between them. The CDR3 reads CASSSGPGIGYEQYF. In DNA form, the CDR3 reads TGTGCCAGCAGCTCCGGCCCGGGGATCGGGTACGAGCAGTACTTC.

The rearrangement joins TRBV19 to TRBJ1-2; 10 bases map to TRBD1. V lost 5 bases to trimming and J lost 4 bases; unmatched junction nucleotides: 7. The germline V gene has CDR1 LNHDA and CDR2 SQIVND (reference sequence). The CDR3 is 15 residues long. The CDR3 region is CASSPWDRGGYGYTF. CDR3 DNA sequence: TGTGCCAGTAGTCCGTGGGACAGGGGCGGCTATGGCTACACCTTC.

The chain carries TRBV15 and TRBJ2-5; possibly TRBD1 or TRBD2 for D (6 bases each). The assigned J gene may be wrong: the sequence end matches TRBJ2-7 better. Looked up from germline, CDR1 is LNHNV and CDR2 is YYDKDF (reference sequence). CDR3 size: 13 residues. The CDR3 is CATSRDRGHEQYF. DNA for the CDR3: TGTGCCACCAGCAGAGATCGGGGGCACGAGCAGTACTTC.